The 27 T cell receptor beta chains below all came from one sample that was sequenced in a study of blood T cell repertoires in COVID-19. Generated by immunoSEQ multiplex PCR, the TCRdb table keeps only in-frame clones and is missing some. The sample lists about 120,000 clones, less than 85% seen once, with under 1% in the top ten. The sequenced sample consisted of peripheral blood. These receptors originate from a human donor with acute or convalescent COVID-19. The donor label of this sample is uncertain.

This clone was seen a handful of times. J is TRBJ1-3 and V is TRBV6-6; D is possibly TRBD1 (6 bases). The V gene lost 5 bases and the J gene lost 3 bases, with 14 bases spanning the gap. CDR1 is MNHNY, CDR2 SVGAGI, per germline (reference sequence). This CDR3 contains 15 residues. The CDR3 nucleotides read TGTGCCAGCAGTATGCGACAGGCTGATGGAAACACCATATATTTT. It translates to CASSMRQADGNTIYF.

This clone was counted between two and nine times. V gene TRBV5-1 combines with J gene TRBJ1-1, with D tentatively TRBD1 (5 bases). Deletions cut 4 bases from V and 1 base from J, with 14 bases between. Germline assignment: CDR1 SGHRS and CDR2 YFSETQ. The CDR3 is made up of 15 amino acids. CDR3 amino acids: CASSPAGAGNTEAFF. The CDR3 nucleotides read TGCGCCAGCAGCCCGGCTGGGGCAGGGAACACTGAAGCTTTCTTT. The full variable domain, with the rest looked up from reference TRBV5-1 and TRBJ1-1, is KAGVTQTPRYLIKTRGQQVTLSCSPISGHRSVSWYQQTPGQGLQFLFEYFSETQRNKGNFPGRFSGRQFSNSRSEMNVSTLELGDSALYLCASSPAGAGNTEAFFGQGTRLTVV.

The genes are TRBV12-5 and TRBJ2-2; 8 bases are a match to TRBD2. The germline gives CDR1 LGHNT, CDR2 FRNRAP. This CDR3 has 16 residues. With 5 bases clipped from V and 2 bases from J, the junction kept 7 bases outside the gene matches. DNA of the CDR3: TGTGCTAGTGGTCAGTTCGGGGGGGCCAACACCGGGGAGCTGTTTTTT. Translation: CASGQFGGANTGELFF.

The rearrangement uses TRBV30 and TRBJ1-6; a possible D gene is TRBD1 (5 bases). CDR1 and CDR2 (germline): GTSNPN, SVGIG (reference sequence). The V end was cut by 0 bases, the J end by 4 bases, with 7 bases between. The CDR3 consists of 14 residues. Here the CDR3 reads CAWSVRGYNSPLHF. The CDR3 bases are TGTGCCTGGAGTGTTCGGGGGTATAATTCACCCCTCCACTTT.

This rearrangement joins TRBV5-1 to TRBJ1-1; 11 bases match TRBD1. Germline V lookup: CDR1 SGHRS, CDR2 YFSETQ. With 1 base clipped from V and 5 bases from J, the junction kept 1 base outside the gene matches. This CDR3 is 14 amino acids long. Written as DNA, the CDR3 is TGCGCCAGCAGCTTGCGGGACAGGGGGACTGAAGCTTTCTTT. This sequence encodes CASSLRDRGTEAFF. Filled out from reference TRBV5-1 and TRBJ1-1, the complete variable domain reads KAGVTQTPRYLIKTRGQQVTLSCSPISGHRSVSWYQQTPGQGLQFLFEYFSETQRNKGNFPGRFSGRQFSNSRSEMNVSTLELGDSALYLCASSLRDRGTEAFFGQGTRLTVV.

The chain is built from TRBV10-3 and TRBJ2-5; TRBD1 agrees at 8 bases. V was clipped by 8 bases and J by 5 bases; unmatched bases: 13. Germline V lookup: CDR1 ENHRY, CDR2 SYGVKD. The CDR3 totals 15 residues. The CDR3 protein is CAIGQGSTQVETQYF. DNA of the CDR3: TGTGCCATCGGACAGGGTTCTACGCAAGTGGAGACCCAGTACTTC.

The CDR3 DNA reads as TGTGCCAGCAGTTCGCCAGGGGGCCCCAATCAGCCCCAGCATTTT. Translation gives CASSSPGGPNQPQHF. The chain links TRBV28 to TRBJ1-5, with 8 positions matching TRBD1. J was trimmed by 3 bases and V by 4 bases; bases with no gene match: 5. CDR1 is MDHEN and CDR2 is SYDVKM in the germline V gene. The CDR3 extends over 15 amino acids. Complete variable domain (other parts from reference TRBV28 and TRBJ1-5): DVKVTQSSRYLVKRTGEKVFLECVQDMDHENMFWYRQDPGLGLRLIYFSYDVKMKEKGDIPEGYSVSREKKERFSLILESASTNQTSMYLCASSSPGGPNQPQHFGDGTRLSIL.

The chain uses TRBV5-1 and TRBJ2-6; unclear D gene. V was clipped by 2 bases and J by 3 bases, with 3 bases between them. Germline V lookup: CDR1 SGHRS, CDR2 YFSETQ. The CDR3 covers 13 residues. CDR3 coding DNA: TGCGCCAGCAGCTTCTTTGGGGCCAACGTCCTGACTTTC. Its protein is CASSFFGANVLTF. Full variable domain (outside the CDR3, taken from reference TRBV5-1 and TRBJ2-6): KAGVTQTPRYLIKTRGQQVTLSCSPISGHRSVSWYQQTPGQGLQFLFEYFSETQRNKGNFPGRFSGRQFSNSRSEMNVSTLELGDSALYLCASSFFGANVLTFGAGSRLTVL.

This CDR3 is CASSEDGRQPQHF. The CDR3 region has the DNA TGTGCCAGCAGTGAAGATGGGCGTCAGCCCCAGCATTTT. V gene TRBV2 combines with J gene TRBJ1-5, with D unresolved. V lost 1 base and J 6 bases, leaving 7 bases between the germline ends. This CDR3 is built from 13 residues. In germline, CDR1 is SNHLY, CDR2 FYNNEI.

This clone was seen only once. The V gene is TRBV12-5, the J gene TRBJ1-1, with D possibly TRBD1 on 5 matching bases. Germline values: CDR1 LGHNT, CDR2 FRNRAP. V gave up 5 bases and J gave up 4 bases, with 14 bases separating them. This CDR3 comprises 14 residues. This CDR3 is CASGRGEGTTEAFF. The CDR3, as DNA: TGTGCTAGTGGTCGGGGGGAGGGGACCACTGAAGCTTTCTTT.

The rearrangement links TRBV3-1 (or the pseudogene TRBV3-2) to TRBJ2-7, with 7 bases that match TRBD1. Germline CDR1 LGHDT, CDR2 YNNKEL (reference sequence). Unmatched junction bases numbered 6, after V lost 4 bases and J lost 0 bases. This CDR3 contains 15 residues. The CDR3 reads CASSPETGLSYEQYF. The CDR3 region has the DNA TGTGCCAGCAGCCCGGAGACAGGGCTCTCCTACGAGCAGTACTTC.

The chain couples TRBV5-4 to TRBJ1-2, with 7 bases lining up with TRBD1. This CDR3 has 14 residues. V lost 2 bases to trimming and J lost 3 bases; unmatched junction nucleotides: 4. Germline V gives CDR1 SGHNT, CDR2 YYREEE (reference sequence). CDR3 in DNA: TGTGCCAGCAGCTTAAAGGGGGCTTACTATGGCTACACCTTC. Its translation: CASSLKGAYYGYTF.

The chain is built from TRBV18 and TRBJ2-5; D possibly corresponds to TRBD1 (5 bases). The CDR3 extends over 15 amino acids. Trimming removed 4 bases at V and 4 bases at J, with 16 bases between. Germline V CDR1 and CDR2: KGHSH, LQKENI. Written as DNA, the CDR3 is TGTGCCAGCTCACTAGCAGGGTTGGTGGGAGAGACCCAGTACTTC. It encodes CASSLAGLVGETQYF.

The rearrangement links TRBV7-3 to TRBJ1-5, with TRBD1 as a possible D gene (5 bases). The CDR3 loop spans 13 amino acids. In germline, CDR1 is SGHTA, CDR2 FQGTGA. V was shortened by 3 bases and J by 4 bases, with 7 bases between the two germline ends. The CDR3 is CASSFDRNQPQHF. The CDR3 DNA reads TGTGCCAGCAGCTTCGACAGAAATCAGCCCCAGCATTTT.

This chain links TRBV7-2 with TRBJ1-1; D is ambiguous. Germline CDR1 and CDR2: SGHTA and FQGNSA. The CDR3 contains 15 residues. V lost 6 bases and J 1 base, leaving 15 bases between the germline ends. The CDR3 here is CASRPTRTGNTEAFF. CDR3 nucleotides: TGTGCCAGCAGACCGACTCGCACGGGGAACACTGAAGCTTTCTTT. The full variable domain, in which reference TRBV7-2 and TRBJ1-1 provide the parts outside the CDR3, is GAGVSQSPSNKVTEKGKDVELRCDPISGHTALYWYRQSLGQGLEFLIYFQGNSAPDKSGLPSDRFSAERTGGSVSTLTIQRTQQEDSAVYLCASRPTRTGNTEAFFGQGTRLTVV.

This clone was observed a single time. This rearrangement joins TRBV25-1 to TRBJ2-5, with 7 bases matching TRBD2. J gave up 3 bases and V 2 bases, and 9 bases lay outside the gene matches. This CDR3 is 16 amino acids long. Germline loops: CDR1 MGHDK, CDR2 SYGVNS. The DNA for the CDR3 is TGTGCCAGCAGTGAAGGTCGCTCCAGCGGGGAAGAGACCCAGTACTTC. It codes for CASSEGRSSGEETQYF.

The table lists this clone with a few counts. The rearrangement links TRBV4-2 to TRBJ2-2; D perhaps matches TRBD2 (5 bases). The CDR3 loop spans 18 amino acids. Germline V gene sequence: CDR1 LGHNA, CDR2 YNFKEQ. The germline V and J ends were trimmed by 0 bases and 6 bases, with 20 bases remaining between them. The CDR3 DNA reads as TGTGCCAGCAGCCAAGATCGGGCGGATCCCGGGATCGCCGGGGAGCTGTTTTTT. This gives the protein CASSQDRADPGIAGELFF.

The V call is TRBV12-5, the J call TRBJ2-1, with 7 bases fitting TRBD2. Trimming cost V 0 bases and J 6 bases; bases outside gene matches: 5. This CDR3 comprises 15 residues. Germline V gene lookup returns CDR1 LGHNT and CDR2 FRNRAP. The CDR3 nucleotides read TGTGCTAGTGGTTTGGTACACTGGGGGGGCAATGAGCAGTTCTTC. Translation gives CASGLVHWGGNEQFF.

This sequence joins TRBV11-2 and TRBJ1-3; unclear D gene. Germline assignment: CDR1 SGHAT and CDR2 FQNNGV. The CDR3 consists of 15 residues. Between the trimmed V and J ends, which lost 1 base and 8 bases, there was a span of 15 bases. The CDR3 region has the DNA TGTGCCAGCAGCTTAGGGCAGCCCGGCGGTTACACCATATATTTT. Protein product: CASSLGQPGGYTIYF.

The J gene is TRBJ1-3, the V gene TRBV28; 9 bases align to TRBD1. Trimming cost V 2 bases and J 1 base; bases outside gene matches: 0. Germline loops: CDR1 MDHEN, CDR2 SYDVKM. The CDR3 length is 15 residues. CDR3: CASSLGTGSGNTIYF. Here the CDR3 DNA reads TGTGCCAGCAGTTTAGGGACAGGGTCTGGAAACACCATATATTTT.

This chain joins TRBV7-2 and TRBJ2-7, with unresolved D. Trimming shortened V by 3 bases and J by 2 bases, and 11 bases separated the two germline ends. The CDR3 is 14 amino acids. The V gene's germline CDR1 is SGHTA and CDR2 FQGNSA. CDR3 nucleotides: TGTGCCAGCAGCTTGGCAAGAAGTGCCTACGAGCAGTACTTC. It yields the protein CASSLARSAYEQYF.

The table lists this clone with many counts. The V call is TRBV4-1, the J call TRBJ1-1; D gene ambiguous. Germline CDR1 reads MGHRA; CDR2 reads YSYEKL. The CDR3 loop spans 13 amino acids. Trimming shortened V by 0 bases and J by 11 bases, and 13 bases separated the two germline ends. The CDR3 region is CASSQDGVREAFF. The CDR3 nucleotides read TGCGCCAGCAGCCAAGACGGGGTAAGGGAGGCTTTCTTT.

The rearrangement uses TRBV7-2 and TRBJ1-6; D might be TRBD1 (6 bases). The CDR3 is 14 amino acids. Germline loops: CDR1 SGHTA, CDR2 FQGNSA. Trimming removed 4 bases from V and 7 bases from J, with 11 bases in between. The chain's CDR3 is CASSSTGHNSPLHF. In DNA, the CDR3 is TGTGCCAGCAGCTCCACAGGGCACAATTCACCCCTCCACTTT.

This clone has just a few counts. The gene calls are TRBV2 and TRBJ1-2; TRBD1 aligns across 8 bases. The CDR3 has 13 residues. Germline V gives CDR1 SNHLY, CDR2 FYNNEI. V trimming: 8 bases; J trimming: 6 bases; junction bases outside the gene matches: 8. The CDR3 region is CASRTGLMDGYTF. CDR3 nucleotides: TGTGCCAGCCGGACAGGGCTTATGGATGGCTACACCTTC.

V and J are TRBV7-2 and TRBJ1-1; TRBD1 aligns across 7 bases. This CDR3 region has 16 residues. Looked up from germline, CDR1 is SGHTA and CDR2 is FQGNSA. The junction had 12 bases not matched to a gene; V was cut back by 5 bases and J by 3 bases. CDR3 DNA: TGTGCCAGCAGCCCACGGACGAACAGGGGATACACTGAAGCTTTCTTT. Its protein product is CASSPRTNRGYTEAFF.

V usage is TRBV5-1 and J usage is TRBJ2-1, with 10 bases that match TRBD1. CDR3 length: 15 amino acids. Germline V CDR1 and CDR2: SGHRS, YFSETQ. V gave up 1 base and J gave up 9 bases; unmatched junction bases: 7. The CDR3 DNA reads as TGCGCCAGCAGCTTGAGAAGGACAGGGGGAGGTGAGCAGTTCTTC. It codes for CASSLRRTGGGEQFF.

The chain has TRBV23-1 and TRBJ1-1; 7 bases map to TRBD1. TRBV23-1 is an ORF for which the function is uncertain. The CDR3 contains 13 residues. Losses at the gene ends were 2 bases for V and 7 bases for J; bases not matched to a gene: 4. CDR3 residues: CASSQDGTDEAFF. The CDR3 DNA is TGCGCCAGCAGTCAAGATGGGACAGATGAAGCTTTCTTT.